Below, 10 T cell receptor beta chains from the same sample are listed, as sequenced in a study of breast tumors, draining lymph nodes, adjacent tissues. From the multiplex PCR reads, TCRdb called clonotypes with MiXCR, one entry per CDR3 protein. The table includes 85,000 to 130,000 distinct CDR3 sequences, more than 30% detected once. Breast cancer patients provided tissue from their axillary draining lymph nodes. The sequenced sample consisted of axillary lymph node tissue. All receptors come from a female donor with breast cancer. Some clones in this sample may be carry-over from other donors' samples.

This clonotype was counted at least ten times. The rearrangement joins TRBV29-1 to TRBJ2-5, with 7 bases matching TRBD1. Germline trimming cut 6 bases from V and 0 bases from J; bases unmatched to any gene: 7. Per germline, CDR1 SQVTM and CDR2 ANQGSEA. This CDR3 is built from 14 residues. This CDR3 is CSVMGQQNQETQYF. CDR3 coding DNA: TGCAGCGTGATGGGACAGCAAAACCAAGAGACCCAGTACTTC.

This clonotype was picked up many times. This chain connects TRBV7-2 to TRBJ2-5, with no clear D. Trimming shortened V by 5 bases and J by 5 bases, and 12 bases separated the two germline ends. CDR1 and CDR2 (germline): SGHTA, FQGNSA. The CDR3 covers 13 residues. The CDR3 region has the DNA TGTGCCAGCAGCGCACAAACTCGGGAGACCCAGTACTTC. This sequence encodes CASSAQTRETQYF.

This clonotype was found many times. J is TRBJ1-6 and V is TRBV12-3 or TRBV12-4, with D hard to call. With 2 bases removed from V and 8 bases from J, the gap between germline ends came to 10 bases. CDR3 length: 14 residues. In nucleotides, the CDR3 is TGTGCCAGCAGTTTACAGGCAGGAGATTCACCCCTCCACTTT. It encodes CASSLQAGDSPLHF.

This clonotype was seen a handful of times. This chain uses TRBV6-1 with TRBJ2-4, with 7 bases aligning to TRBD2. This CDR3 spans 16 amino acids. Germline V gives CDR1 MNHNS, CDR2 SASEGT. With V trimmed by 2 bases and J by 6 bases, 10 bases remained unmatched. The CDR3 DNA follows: TGTGCCAGCAGTGAACGGGTAGCGGGCTTGTTAAACATTCAGTACTTC. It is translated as CASSERVAGLLNIQYF.

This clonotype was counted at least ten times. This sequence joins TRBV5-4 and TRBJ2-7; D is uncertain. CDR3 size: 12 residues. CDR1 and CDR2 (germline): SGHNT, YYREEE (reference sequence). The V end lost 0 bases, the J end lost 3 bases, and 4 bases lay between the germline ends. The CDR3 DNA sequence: TGTGCCAGCAGCTTGGGTCACTACGAGCAGTACTTC. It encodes CASSLGHYEQYF.

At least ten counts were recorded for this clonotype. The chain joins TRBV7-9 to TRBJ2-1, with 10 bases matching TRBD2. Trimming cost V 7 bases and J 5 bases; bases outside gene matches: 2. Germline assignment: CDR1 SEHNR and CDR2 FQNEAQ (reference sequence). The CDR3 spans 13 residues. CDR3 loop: CASTSGRNNEQFF. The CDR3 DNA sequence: TGTGCCAGCACTAGCGGGAGAAACAATGAGCAGTTCTTC. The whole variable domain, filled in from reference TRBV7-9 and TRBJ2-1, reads DTGVSQNPRHKITKRGQNVTFRCDPISEHNRLYWYRQTLGQGPEFLTYFQNEAQLEKSRLLSDRFSAERPKGSFSTLEIQRTEQGDSAMYLCASTSGRNNEQFFGPGTRLTVL.

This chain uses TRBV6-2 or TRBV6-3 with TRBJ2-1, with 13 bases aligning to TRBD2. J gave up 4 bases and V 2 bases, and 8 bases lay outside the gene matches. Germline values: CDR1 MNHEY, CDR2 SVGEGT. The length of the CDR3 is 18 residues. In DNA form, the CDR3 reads TGTGCCAGCAGTTACCTCTCGGGACTAGCGGGAACTTACAATGAGCAGTTCTTC. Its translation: CASSYLSGLAGTYNEQFF.

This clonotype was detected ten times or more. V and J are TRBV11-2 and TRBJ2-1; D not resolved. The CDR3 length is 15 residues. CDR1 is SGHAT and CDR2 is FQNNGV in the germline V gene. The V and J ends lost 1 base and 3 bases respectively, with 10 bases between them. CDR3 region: CASSLGPINYNEQFF. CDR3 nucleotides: TGTGCCAGCAGCTTAGGTCCGATAAACTACAATGAGCAGTTCTTC. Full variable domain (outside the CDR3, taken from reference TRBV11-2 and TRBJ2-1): EAGVAQSPRYKIIEKRQSVAFWCNPISGHATLYWYQQILGQGPKLLIQFQNNGVVDDSQLPKDRFSAERLKGVDSTLKIQPAKLEDSAVYLCASSLGPINYNEQFFGPGTRLTVL.

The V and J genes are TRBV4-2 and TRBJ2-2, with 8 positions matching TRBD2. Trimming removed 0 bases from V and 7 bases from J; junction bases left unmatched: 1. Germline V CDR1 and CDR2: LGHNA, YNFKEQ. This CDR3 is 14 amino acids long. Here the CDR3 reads CASSQDGTSGELFF. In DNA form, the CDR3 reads TGTGCCAGCAGCCAAGATGGGACTAGCGGGGAGCTGTTTTTT.

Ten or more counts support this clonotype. In DNA, the CDR3 is TGTGCCAGCAGCTTACGGGCGGGGTCCTACGAGCAGTACTTC. Translation gives CASSLRAGSYEQYF. J is TRBJ2-7 and V is TRBV11-3; the D gene is possibly TRBD2 (6 bases). V lost 2 bases, J lost 1 base, and 9 bases lay in between. The CDR3 runs 14 residues. Germline V lookup: CDR1 SGHNT, CDR2 YENEEA.